This T cell receptor beta chain came from a study of regulatory T cells in long-lasting Graves disease. CDR3 regions were amplified by Arm-PCR using iRepertoire HTBI primers to build TCR beta libraries. One entry per CDR3 protein, called by TCRdb with MiXCR from the multiplex PCR reads. This table has about 370,000 distinct CDR3 sequences, around a sixth appearing once. This clonotype was counted at least ten times. As yet, its antigen is unknown. Study-wide results and caveats: There were preferences for TRBV28, TRBJ1-2 and TRBJ2-5 in persistent disease. Persistent Graves' patients possessed reduced TCR diversity relative to recently diagnosed ones.

Germline loops: CDR1 SGDLS, CDR2 YYNGEE. V was cut by 0 bases and J by 6 bases, with 12 bases left in between. The CDR3 loop spans 14 amino acids. Documented time point: newly diagnosed GD, antithyroid drugs for less than 3 months. Following extraction of RNA from PBMCs, that RNA was used to make the TCR library. The receptor was isolated from a female donor with Graves disease. The chain links TRBV9 to TRBJ1-1, with D perhaps TRBD1 (6 bases). The sequencing used peripheral blood mononuclear cells (PBMCs), collected at new diagnosis, from a patient treated with antithyroid drugs. CDR3 bases: TGTGCCAGCAGCGTAGGTTTAGGGGGGGCTGAAGCTTTCTTT. This translates into CASSVGLGGAEAFF.